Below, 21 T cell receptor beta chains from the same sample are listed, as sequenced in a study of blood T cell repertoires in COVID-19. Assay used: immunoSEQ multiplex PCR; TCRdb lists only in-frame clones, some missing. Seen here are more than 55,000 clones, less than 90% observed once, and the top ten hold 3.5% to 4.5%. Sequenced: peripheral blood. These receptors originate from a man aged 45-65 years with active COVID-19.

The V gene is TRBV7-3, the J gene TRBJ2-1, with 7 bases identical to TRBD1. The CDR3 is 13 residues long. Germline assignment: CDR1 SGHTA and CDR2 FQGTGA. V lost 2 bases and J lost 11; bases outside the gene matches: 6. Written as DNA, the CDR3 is TGTGCCAGCAGCTTACGCCGACAGGGTAAGCAGTTCTTC. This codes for CASSLRRQGKQFF.

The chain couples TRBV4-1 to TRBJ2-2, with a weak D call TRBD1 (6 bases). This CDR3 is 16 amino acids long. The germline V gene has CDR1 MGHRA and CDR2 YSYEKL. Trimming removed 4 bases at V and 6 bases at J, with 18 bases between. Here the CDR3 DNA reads TGCGCCAGCAGCCTTATCATACAGGGTGGGTCCGGGGAGCTGTTTTTT. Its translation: CASSLIIQGGSGELFF.

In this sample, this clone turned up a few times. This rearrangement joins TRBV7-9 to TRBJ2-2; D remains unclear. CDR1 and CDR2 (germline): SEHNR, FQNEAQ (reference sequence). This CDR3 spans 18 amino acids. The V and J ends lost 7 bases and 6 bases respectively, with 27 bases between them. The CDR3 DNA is TGTGCCAGCACCCCTAGGCCCGGCTGGGTCGCAGACTCCGGGGAGCTGTTTTTT. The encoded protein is CASTPRPGWVADSGELFF.

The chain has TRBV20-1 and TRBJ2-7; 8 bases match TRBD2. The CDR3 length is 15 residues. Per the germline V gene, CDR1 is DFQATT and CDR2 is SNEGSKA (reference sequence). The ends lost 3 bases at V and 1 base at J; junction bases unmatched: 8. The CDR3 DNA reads TGCAGTGCTAGTCCCGGGACTAGTATGTCCTACGAGCAGTACTTC. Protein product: CSASPGTSMSYEQYF.

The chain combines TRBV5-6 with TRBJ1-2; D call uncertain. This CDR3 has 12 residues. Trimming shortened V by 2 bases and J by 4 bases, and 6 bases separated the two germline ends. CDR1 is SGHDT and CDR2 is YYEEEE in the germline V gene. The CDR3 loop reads CASSFMAYGYTF. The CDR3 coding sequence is TGTGCCAGCAGCTTTATGGCCTATGGCTACACCTTC.

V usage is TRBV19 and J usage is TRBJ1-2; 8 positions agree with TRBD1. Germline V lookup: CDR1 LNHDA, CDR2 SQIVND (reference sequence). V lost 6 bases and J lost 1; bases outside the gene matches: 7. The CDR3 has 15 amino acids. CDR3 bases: TGTGCCAGTAGGCGGACAGGGATTCTTAACTATGGCTACACCTTC. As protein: CASRRTGILNYGYTF.

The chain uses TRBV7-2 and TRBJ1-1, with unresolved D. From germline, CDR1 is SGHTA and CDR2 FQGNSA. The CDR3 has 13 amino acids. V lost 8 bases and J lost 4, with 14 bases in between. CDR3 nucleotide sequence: TGTGCCAGCCTAGTCCCTGGTGTCACTGAAGCTTTCTTT. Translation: CASLVPGVTEAFF.

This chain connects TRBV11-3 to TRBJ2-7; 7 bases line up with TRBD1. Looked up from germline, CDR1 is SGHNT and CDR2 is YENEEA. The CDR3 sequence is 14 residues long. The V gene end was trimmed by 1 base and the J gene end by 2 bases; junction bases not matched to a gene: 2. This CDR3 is CASSLGDRTYEQYF. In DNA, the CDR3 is TGTGCCAGCAGCTTAGGGGACAGAACCTACGAGCAGTACTTC.

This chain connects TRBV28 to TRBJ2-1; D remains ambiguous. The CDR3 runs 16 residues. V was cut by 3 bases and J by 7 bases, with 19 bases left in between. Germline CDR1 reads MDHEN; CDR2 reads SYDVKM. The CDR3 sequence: CASSLVRSPTQNEQFF. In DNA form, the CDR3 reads TGTGCCAGCAGTTTGGTTAGATCCCCGACTCAGAATGAGCAGTTCTTC.

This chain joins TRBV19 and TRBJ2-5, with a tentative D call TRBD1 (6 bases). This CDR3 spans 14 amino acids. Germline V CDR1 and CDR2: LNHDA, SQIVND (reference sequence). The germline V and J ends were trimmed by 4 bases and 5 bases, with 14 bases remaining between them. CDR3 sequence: CASSKQGYGETQYF. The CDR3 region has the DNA TGTGCCAGTAGTAAACAGGGTTACGGTGAGACCCAGTACTTC.

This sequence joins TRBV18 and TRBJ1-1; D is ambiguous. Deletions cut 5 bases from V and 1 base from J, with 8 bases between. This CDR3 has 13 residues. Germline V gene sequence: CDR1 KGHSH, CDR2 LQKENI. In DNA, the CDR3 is TGTGCCAGCTCATCTACAGAGAACACTGAAGCTTTCTTT. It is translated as CASSSTENTEAFF.

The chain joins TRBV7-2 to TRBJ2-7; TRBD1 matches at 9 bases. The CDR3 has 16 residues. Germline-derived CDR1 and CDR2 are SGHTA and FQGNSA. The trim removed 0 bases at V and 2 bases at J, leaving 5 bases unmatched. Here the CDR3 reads CASSLATGGAAYEQYF. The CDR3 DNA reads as TGTGCCAGCAGCTTAGCTACAGGGGGCGCGGCCTACGAGCAGTACTTC.

The CDR3 reads CASSPRTGDYEQYF. The CDR3 nucleotides are TGTGCCAGCAGCCCTAGGACAGGGGACTACGAGCAGTACTTC. V gene TRBV9 combines with J gene TRBJ2-7; 9 positions agree with TRBD1. Losses at the gene ends were 4 bases for V and 3 bases for J; bases not matched to a gene: 5. The length of the CDR3 is 14 residues. Germline CDR1 reads SGDLS; CDR2 reads YYNGEE.

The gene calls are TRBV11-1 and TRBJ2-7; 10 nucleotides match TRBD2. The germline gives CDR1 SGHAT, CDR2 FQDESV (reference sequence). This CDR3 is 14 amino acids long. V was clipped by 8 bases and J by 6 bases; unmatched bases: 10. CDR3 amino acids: CASRASGRAIEQYF. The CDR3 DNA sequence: TGTGCCAGCCGAGCCAGCGGGAGGGCCATCGAGCAGTACTTC.

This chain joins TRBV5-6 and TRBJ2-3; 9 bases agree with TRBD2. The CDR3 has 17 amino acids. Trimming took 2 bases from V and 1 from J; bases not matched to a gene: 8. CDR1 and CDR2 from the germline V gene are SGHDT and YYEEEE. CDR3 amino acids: CASSFLDERGGTDTQYF. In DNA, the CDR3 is TGTGCCAGCAGCTTTTTAGATGAGCGGGGGGGCACAGATACGCAGTATTTT. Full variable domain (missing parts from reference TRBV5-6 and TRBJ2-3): DAGVTQSPTHLIKTRGQQVTLRCSPKSGHDTVSWYQQALGQGPQFIFQYYEEEERQRGNFPDRFSGHQFPNYSSELNVNALLLGDSALYLCASSFLDERGGTDTQYFGPGTRLTVL.

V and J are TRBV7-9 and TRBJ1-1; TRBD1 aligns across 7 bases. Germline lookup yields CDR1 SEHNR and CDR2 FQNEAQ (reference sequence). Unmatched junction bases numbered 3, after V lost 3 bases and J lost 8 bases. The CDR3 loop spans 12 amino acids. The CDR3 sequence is CASSLTGFEAFF. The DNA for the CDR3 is TGTGCCAGCAGCTTGACAGGGTTCGAAGCTTTCTTT.

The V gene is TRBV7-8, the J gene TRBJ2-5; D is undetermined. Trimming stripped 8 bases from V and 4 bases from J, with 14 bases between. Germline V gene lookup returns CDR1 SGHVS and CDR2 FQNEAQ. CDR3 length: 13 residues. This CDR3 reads CASWRSGRETQYF. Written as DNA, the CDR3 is TGTGCCAGCTGGCGCTCGGGTAGAGAGACCCAGTACTTC. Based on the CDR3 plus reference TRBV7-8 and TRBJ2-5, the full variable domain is GAGVSQSPRYKVAKRGQDVALRCDPISGHVSLFWYQQALGQGPEFLTYFQNEAQLDKSGLPSDRFFAERPEGSVSTLKIQRTQQEDSAVYLCASWRSGRETQYFGPGTRLLVL.

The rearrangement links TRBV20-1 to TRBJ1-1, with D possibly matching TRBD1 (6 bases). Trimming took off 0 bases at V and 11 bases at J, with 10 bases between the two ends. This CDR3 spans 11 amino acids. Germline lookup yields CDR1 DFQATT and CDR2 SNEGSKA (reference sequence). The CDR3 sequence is CSARETGTAFF. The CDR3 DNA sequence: TGCAGTGCTAGAGAAACAGGGACGGCTTTCTTT.

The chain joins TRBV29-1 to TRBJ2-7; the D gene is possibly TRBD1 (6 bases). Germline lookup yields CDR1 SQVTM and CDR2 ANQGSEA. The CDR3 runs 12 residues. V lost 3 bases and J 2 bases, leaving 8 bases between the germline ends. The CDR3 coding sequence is TGCAGCGTTGAGGACAGACCCTACGAGCAGTACTTC. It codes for CSVEDRPYEQYF.

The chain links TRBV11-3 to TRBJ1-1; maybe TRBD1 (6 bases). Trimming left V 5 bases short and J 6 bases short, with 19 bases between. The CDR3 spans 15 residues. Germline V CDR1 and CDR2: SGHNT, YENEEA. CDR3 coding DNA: TGTGCCAGCAGCCTACCTTTAGGGGGGAGGGCTGAAGCTTTCTTT. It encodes CASSLPLGGRAEAFF.

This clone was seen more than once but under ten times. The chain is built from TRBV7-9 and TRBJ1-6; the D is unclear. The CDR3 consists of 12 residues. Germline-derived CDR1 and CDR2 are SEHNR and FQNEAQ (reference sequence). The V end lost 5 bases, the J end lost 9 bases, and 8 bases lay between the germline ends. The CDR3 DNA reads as TGTGCCAGCAGCCCTTCACTTTCACCCCTCCACTTT. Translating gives CASSPSLSPLHF.